A selection of T cell receptor beta chains follows, all from one sample in a study of blood T cell repertoires in COVID-19. Measured with immunoSEQ multiplex PCR; TCRdb has only the in-frame clones, and not every one. The sample lists over 250,000 clones, roughly 90% occurring once. Source material: PBMCs or T cells enriched from blood (not recorded which). Source of these receptors: a woman aged 60-75 years who had recovered from COVID-19. Each CDR3 is given without its conserved first and last residue. Expanded clones get a size class; other rows say once, few or many, or leave the size out.

clone_size,v_call,j_call,cdr3_aa
-,TRBV3-1/TRBV3-2,TRBJ2-5,ASSREVAGGQETQY
-,TRBV10-3,TRBJ2-3,AINPLGLAGGPGADTQY
-,TRBV6-5,TRBJ1-6,ASSPGQGKETLH
-,TRBV2,TRBJ1-3,ASSERSVDLLY
few,TRBV10-3,TRBJ2-2,ATKNGTALTGELF
-,TRBV6-5,TRBJ2-3,ASSRDRGADTQY
-,TRBV21-1,TRBJ2-3,ASSISGRQRDTQY
-,TRBV24-1,TRBJ1-4,ATSDTGQQPSTNEKLF
-,TRBV9,TRBJ2-1,ASSPRQDGYNEQF
-,TRBV5-1,TRBJ2-1,ASSRGLAVNEQF
-,TRBV19,TRBJ2-1,ASSWGEYNNEQF
-,TRBV7-2,TRBJ2-2,ASSPPPGLGGELF
-,TRBV27,TRBJ2-7,ASSGSSYEQY
-,TRBV19,TRBJ2-4,ASSNRTRTGQNIQY
-,TRBV29-1,TRBJ2-7,SVAGPSTYEQY
-,TRBV5-1,TRBJ2-2,ASSLEDGGTGELF
-,TRBV5-1,TRBJ2-7,ASSLDGTAYEQY
-,TRBV12-3/TRBV12-4,TRBJ1-2,ASSLMETFIYT
-,TRBV28,TRBJ1-1,ASLILGGGSEAF
-,TRBV2,TRBJ2-2,ASRPQGAGELF
-,TRBV7-9,TRBJ2-7,ASSSTAGPYEQY
once,TRBV7-2,TRBJ1-2,ASSLYWELGYT
once,TRBV12-5,TRBJ2-2,ASGLGELSGVNTGELF
-,TRBV28,TRBJ1-1,ASSFPARVTEAF
-,TRBV7-9,TRBJ2-6,ASSLSKAGLGANVLT
-,TRBV19,TRBJ2-1,ASSSRGRGLNEQF
few,TRBV5-1,TRBJ1-4,ASSLSGGEEKLF
-,TRBV24-1,TRBJ2-3,ATSDPTLTASTDTQY
-,TRBV6-4,TRBJ2-1,ASSDSGAPINEQF
-,TRBV28,TRBJ1-1,ASSFLEDKMNTEAF
-,TRBV7-2,TRBJ1-2,ASSLSQGAGGYT
once,TRBV6-1,TRBJ2-1,AACGTPYNEQF
once,TRBV27,TRBJ2-2,ASSLDYRNTGELF
-,TRBV24-1,TRBJ2-5,ATQLAGQETQY
-,TRBV2,TRBJ1-4,ASCRRQGTNEKLF
few,TRBV5-1,TRBJ2-2,ASSPQGNTGELF
-,TRBV6-5,TRBJ2-7,ASRVGSSGAYEQY
-,TRBV4-2,TRBJ1-4,ASSQDLQGRNPGKLF
-,TRBV19,TRBJ1-5,ATSGTGGSNQPQH
-,TRBV3-1/TRBV3-2,TRBJ1-2,ASSLWTTGPIYGYT
-,TRBV7-6,TRBJ2-2,ASSPIAGTGSGELF
-,TRBV28,TRBJ2-7,ASSLLAGVAKEQY
few,TRBV2,TRBJ1-1,ASKYGTGNTEAF
-,TRBV9,TRBJ2-7,ASSPGLAVEQY
-,TRBV5-4,TRBJ1-6,ASSPQGSPLH
-,TRBV6-5,TRBJ1-1,ASGAGPGTEAF
few,TRBV5-1,TRBJ1-2,ASSLITGDYGYT
once,TRBV28,TRBJ2-1,ASISLAGGFNEQF
-,TRBV30,TRBJ2-5,AWSAGQGSLVVAETQY
-,TRBV19,TRBJ2-5,ASSTGQAGTQY
-,TRBV28,TRBJ2-7,ASTSGGAFHEQY
-,TRBV2,TRBJ1-5,ASSRGTADQPQH
-,TRBV10-1,TRBJ2-3,ASSDDHSTQY